Listed below are T cell receptor beta chains from one sample, sequenced in a study of blood T cell repertoires in COVID-19. Libraries were prepared by immunoSEQ multiplex PCR; TCRdb keeps only in-frame clonotypes and omits some of them. Seen here are tens of thousands of clones, 87% observed once, and the top ten hold about a tenth. What was sequenced was peripheral blood. These receptors were obtained from a man older than 75 with active COVID-19. The CDR3 runs from the conserved cysteine through the conserved F or W. The order of the fields is J gene, D gene, V gene, clone size, CDR3 protein, CDR3 DNA. D genes are given only for firm matches. Clone size is not always given. Where it is, it says once, few, many or a class for expanded clones.

>TRBJ1-3|NA|TRBV5-8|NA
CASSFRGVSGNTIYF
TGTGCCAGCAGCTTCAGGGGTGTCTCTGGAAACACCATATATTTT
>TRBJ2-1|NA|TRBV4-1|NA
CASSQGLVRGPNEQFF
TGCGCCAGCAGCCAAGGGCTAGTACGTGGCCCCAATGAGCAGTTCTTC
>TRBJ2-7|NA|TRBV7-8|few
CASSFSYEQYF
TGTGCCAGCAGCTTTTCGTACGAGCAGTACTTC
>TRBJ2-1|NA|TRBV7-2|NA
CASGRGQSSYNEQFF
TGTGCCAGCGGCAGGGGCCAAAGCTCCTACAATGAGCAGTTCTTC
>TRBJ1-3|NA|TRBV11-2|NA
CASSFLYRDSGNTIYF
TGTGCCAGCAGCTTTCTTTACAGAGACTCTGGAAACACCATATATTTT
>TRBJ2-7|NA|TRBV5-1|NA
CASRSGSYEQYF
TGCGCCAGCAGATCGGGGAGCTACGAGCAGTACTTC
>TRBJ1-4|NA|TRBV3-1/TRBV3-2|NA
CASSQRDLNEKLFF
TGTGCCAGCAGCCAACGGGACTTAAATGAAAAACTGTTTTTT
>TRBJ2-1|TRBD2|TRBV30|NA
CAYLAGALDEQFF
TGTGCCTACCTAGCGGGAGCTTTGGATGAGCAGTTCTTC
>TRBJ2-1|TRBD2|TRBV19|NA
CASSIQSSGRNEQFF
TGTGCCAGTAGTATTCAGTCTAGCGGGAGAAATGAGCAGTTCTTC
>TRBJ2-7|NA|TRBV7-6|NA
CASSPTGPGSYEQYF
TGTGCCAGCAGCCCTACGGGTCCTGGGTCCTACGAGCAGTACTTC
>TRBJ2-2|NA|TRBV19|NA
CASRRNTGELFF
TGTGCCAGTAGGAGGAACACCGGGGAGCTGTTTTTT
>TRBJ2-1|NA|TRBV5-6|NA
CASSPQAGHSYNEQFF
TGTGCCAGCAGCCCTCAAGCGGGCCACTCCTACAATGAGCAGTTCTTC
>TRBJ1-2|TRBD1|TRBV27|NA
CASSLTGGAPSSYGYTF
TGTGCCAGCAGCCTTACAGGGGGCGCCCCCTCTTCCTATGGCTACACCTTC
>TRBJ2-3|TRBD1|TRBV18|NA
CASSLNRDRGDTQYF
TGTGCCAGCTCTCTAAACCGGGACAGGGGTGATACGCAGTATTTT
>TRBJ1-2|NA|TRBV2|once
CASREDGYTF
TGTGCCAGCAGGGAGGATGGCTACACCTTC
>TRBJ1-2|NA|TRBV16|NA
CASSLSLSYGYTF
TGTGCCAGCAGCCTTTCATTGAGTTATGGCTACACCTTC
>TRBJ1-1|NA|TRBV3-1/TRBV3-2|NA
CASSPTGNTEAFF
TGTGCCAGCAGCCCTACAGGGAACACTGAAGCTTTCTTT
>TRBJ2-7|TRBD2|TRBV27|NA
CASSLSGSYEQYF
TGTGCCAGCAGCCTAAGCGGGAGTTACGAGCAGTACTTC